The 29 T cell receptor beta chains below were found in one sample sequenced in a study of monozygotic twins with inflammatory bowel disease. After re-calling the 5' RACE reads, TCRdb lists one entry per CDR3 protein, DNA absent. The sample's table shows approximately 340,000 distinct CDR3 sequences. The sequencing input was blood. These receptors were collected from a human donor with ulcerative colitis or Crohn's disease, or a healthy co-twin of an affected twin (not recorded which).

The CDR3 here is CASSPGDRENTGELFF. J is TRBJ2-2 and V is TRBV7-2; TCRdb names TRBD1, which stays unverified in the absence of DNA. The CDR3 spans 16 residues. CDR1 is SGHTA, CDR2 FQGNSA, per germline.

The CDR3 sequence: CSANLGANYGYTF. This rearrangement joins TRBV20-1 to TRBJ1-2. The CDR3 length is 13 residues. In germline, CDR1 is DFQATT, CDR2 SNEGSKA (reference sequence).

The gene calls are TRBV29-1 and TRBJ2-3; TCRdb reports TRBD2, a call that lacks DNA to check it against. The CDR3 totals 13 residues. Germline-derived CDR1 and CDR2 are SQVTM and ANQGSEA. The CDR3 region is CSVASGATDTQYF.

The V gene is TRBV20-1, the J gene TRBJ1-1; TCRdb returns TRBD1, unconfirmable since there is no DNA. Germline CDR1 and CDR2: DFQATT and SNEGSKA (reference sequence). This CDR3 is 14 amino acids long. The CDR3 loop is CSARPQGWVTEAFF.

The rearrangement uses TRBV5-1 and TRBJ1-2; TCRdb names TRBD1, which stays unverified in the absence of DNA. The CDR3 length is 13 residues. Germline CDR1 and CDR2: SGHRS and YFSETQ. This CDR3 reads CASSPGAGYGYTF.

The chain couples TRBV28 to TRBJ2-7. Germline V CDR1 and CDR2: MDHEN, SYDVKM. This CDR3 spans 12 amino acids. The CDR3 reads CASRSLGNEQYF. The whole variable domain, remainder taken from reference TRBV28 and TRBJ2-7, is DVKVTQSSRYLVKRTGEKVFLECVQDMDHENMFWYRQDPGLGLRLIYFSYDVKMKEKGDIPEGYSVSREKKERFSLILESASTNQTSMYLCASRSLGNEQYFGPGTRLTVT.

The chain's CDR3 is CSAVGTSGSTDTQYF. This chain connects TRBV20-1 to TRBJ2-3; TCRdb designates TRBD2, a call that cannot be tested without DNA. Germline V gene data show CDR1 as DFQATT and CDR2 as SNEGSKA (reference sequence). The CDR3 consists of 15 residues.

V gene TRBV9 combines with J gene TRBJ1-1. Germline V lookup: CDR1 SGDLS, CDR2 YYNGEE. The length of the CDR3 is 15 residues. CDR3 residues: CASSVDISGNTEAFF.

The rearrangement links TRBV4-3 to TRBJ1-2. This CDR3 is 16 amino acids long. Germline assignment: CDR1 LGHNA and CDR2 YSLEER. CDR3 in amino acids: CASSQDVGGSNYGYTF.

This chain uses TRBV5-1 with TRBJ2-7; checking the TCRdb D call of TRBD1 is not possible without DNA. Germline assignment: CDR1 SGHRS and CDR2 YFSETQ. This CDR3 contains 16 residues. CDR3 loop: CASSRTDREAPYEQYF.

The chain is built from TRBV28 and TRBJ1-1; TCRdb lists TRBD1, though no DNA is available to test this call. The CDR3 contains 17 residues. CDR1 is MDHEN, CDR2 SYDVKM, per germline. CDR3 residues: CASSSVDGQGAFGEAFF.

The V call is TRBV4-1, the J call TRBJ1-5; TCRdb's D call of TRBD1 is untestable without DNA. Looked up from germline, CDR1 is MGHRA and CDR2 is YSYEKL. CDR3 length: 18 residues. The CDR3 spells CASSQGLFGGLGNQPQHF.

The CDR3 is CASSPRLGQGFGELFF. The chain couples TRBV3-1 to TRBJ2-2; without DNA, the TCRdb call of TRBD1 cannot be checked. Germline lookup yields CDR1 LGHDT and CDR2 YNNKEL (reference sequence). CDR3 length: 16 amino acids.

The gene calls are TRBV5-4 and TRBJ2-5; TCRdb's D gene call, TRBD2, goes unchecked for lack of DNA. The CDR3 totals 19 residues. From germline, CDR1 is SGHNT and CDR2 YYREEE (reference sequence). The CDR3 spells CASSSGQILTSGRGETQYF.

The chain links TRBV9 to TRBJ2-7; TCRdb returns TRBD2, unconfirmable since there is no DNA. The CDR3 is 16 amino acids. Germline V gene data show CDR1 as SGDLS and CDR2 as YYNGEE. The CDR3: CASSVSRDSFPYEQYF.

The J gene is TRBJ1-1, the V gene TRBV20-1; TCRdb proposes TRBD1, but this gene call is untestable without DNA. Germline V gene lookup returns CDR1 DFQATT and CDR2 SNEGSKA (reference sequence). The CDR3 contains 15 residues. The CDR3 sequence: CSALGRPNMNTEAFF.

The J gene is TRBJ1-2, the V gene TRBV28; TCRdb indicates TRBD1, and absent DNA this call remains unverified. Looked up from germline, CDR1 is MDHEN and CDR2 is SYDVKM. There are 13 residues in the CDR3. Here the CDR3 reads CASSFMGPGGYTF.

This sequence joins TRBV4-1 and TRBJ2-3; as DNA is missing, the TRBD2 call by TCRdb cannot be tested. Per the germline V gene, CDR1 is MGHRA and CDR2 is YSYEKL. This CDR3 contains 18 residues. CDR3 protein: CASSPKKRTSGDTDTQYF.

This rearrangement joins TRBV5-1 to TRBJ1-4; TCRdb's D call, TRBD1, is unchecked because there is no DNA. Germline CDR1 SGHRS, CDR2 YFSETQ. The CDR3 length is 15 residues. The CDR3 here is CASSFGIRDNEKLFF.

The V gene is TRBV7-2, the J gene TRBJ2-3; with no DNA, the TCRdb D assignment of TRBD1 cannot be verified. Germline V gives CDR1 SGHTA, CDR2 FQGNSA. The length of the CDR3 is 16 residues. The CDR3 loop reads CASSRRERAYTDTQYF.

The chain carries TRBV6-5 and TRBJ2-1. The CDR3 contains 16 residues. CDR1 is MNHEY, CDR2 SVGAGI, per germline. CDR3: CASSYKHLVSYNEQFF.

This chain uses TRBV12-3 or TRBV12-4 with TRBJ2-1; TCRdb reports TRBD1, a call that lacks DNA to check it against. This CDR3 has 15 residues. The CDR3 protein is CASRDRDRGRSEQFF.

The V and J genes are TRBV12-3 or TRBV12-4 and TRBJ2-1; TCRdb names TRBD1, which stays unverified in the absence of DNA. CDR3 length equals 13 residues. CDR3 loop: CASSQGTPNEQFF.

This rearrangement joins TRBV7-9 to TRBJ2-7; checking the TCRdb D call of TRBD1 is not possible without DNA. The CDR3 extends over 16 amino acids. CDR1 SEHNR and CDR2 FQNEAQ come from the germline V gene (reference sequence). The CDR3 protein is CASSATGALSLDEQYF.

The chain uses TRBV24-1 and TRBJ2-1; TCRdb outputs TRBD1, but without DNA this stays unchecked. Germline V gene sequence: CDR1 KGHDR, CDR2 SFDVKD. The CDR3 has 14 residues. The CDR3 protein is CATSKGQGSNEQFF.

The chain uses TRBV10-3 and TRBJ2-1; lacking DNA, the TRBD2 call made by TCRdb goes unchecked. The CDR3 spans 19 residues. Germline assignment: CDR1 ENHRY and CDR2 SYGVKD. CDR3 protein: CAIRPTGTSGTRSYNEQFF.

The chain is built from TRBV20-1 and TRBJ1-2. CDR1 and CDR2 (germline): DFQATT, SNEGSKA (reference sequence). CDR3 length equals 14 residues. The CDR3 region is CSARDPTALYGYTF.

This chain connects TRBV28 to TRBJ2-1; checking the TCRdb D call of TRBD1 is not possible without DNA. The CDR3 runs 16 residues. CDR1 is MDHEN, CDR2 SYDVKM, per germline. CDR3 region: CASSSPRGPSYNEQFF.

CDR3 protein: CASSLGVTFGEEDIQYF. The J gene is TRBJ2-4, the V gene TRBV5-6; TCRdb picks TRBD2, but there is no DNA to check that call. In germline, CDR1 is SGHDT, CDR2 YYEEEE. The CDR3 runs to 17 residues.